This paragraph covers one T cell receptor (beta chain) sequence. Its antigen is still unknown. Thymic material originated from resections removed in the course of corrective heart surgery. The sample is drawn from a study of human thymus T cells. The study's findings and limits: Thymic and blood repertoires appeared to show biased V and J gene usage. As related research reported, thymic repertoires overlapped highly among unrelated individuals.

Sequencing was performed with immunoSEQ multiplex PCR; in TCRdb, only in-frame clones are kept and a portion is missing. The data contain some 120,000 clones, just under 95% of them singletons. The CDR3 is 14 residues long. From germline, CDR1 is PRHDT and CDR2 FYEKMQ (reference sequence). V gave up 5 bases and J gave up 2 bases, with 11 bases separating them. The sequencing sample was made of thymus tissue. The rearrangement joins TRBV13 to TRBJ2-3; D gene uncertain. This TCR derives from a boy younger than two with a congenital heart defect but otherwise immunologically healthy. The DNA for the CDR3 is TGTGCCAGCAGCCCCAGACTGTACACAGATACGCAGTATTTT. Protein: CASSPRLYTDTQYF.